This T cell receptor beta chain was found in a study of cytomegalovirus exposure and HLA in healthy donors. Study-level background: Among the roughly 370 genotyped donors, 70% to 90% were placed in the Caucasian-associated ancestry cluster. Study results and limitations: Most TCR sequences were seen very rarely across donors, but some public TCRs occurred in many. Later on, an analysis tied 15,000 to 20,000 TCR beta sequences to HLA alleles at 0.05 false discovery rate. A later analysis showed that HLA-associated TCR beta chains had undergone more clonal expansion than equally common others.

As to this clone: Its antigen is unknown.

It was with 60 Vbeta and 13 Jbeta primers that the PCR ran. Measured with immunoSEQ multiplex PCR; TCRdb has only the in-frame clones, and not every one. Of around 220,000 clones listed, roughly 80% were seen once; the top ten hold 1.1% to 1.5%. The germline V gene encodes CDR1 MDHEN and CDR2 SYDVKM. The CDR3 runs 13 residues. V was shortened by 1 base and J by 8 bases, with 11 bases between the two germline ends. The sequenced material came from PBMCs. This TCR was sampled from a girl aged 10 to 17 in good health and CMV-seronegative. V usage is TRBV28 and J usage is TRBJ1-1; D not resolved. The CDR3 loop reads CASSLYAGPEAFF. The CDR3 DNA reads as TGTGCCAGCAGTTTATATGCAGGCCCCGAAGCTTTCTTT.